This TCR beta chain was identified in a study of OX40 agonist ivuxolimab in advanced cancers. For the study at large: Ivuxolimab was delivered to patients intravenously every 2 weeks at doses spanning 0.01 to 10 mg/kg. Study-wide results and limits: Nonresponders included some who also had low normalized T-cell clonal expansion. CD4+ T cells averaged fewer expanded clones than CD8+ T cells.

Baseline was the first blood sampling point, followed by cycle 4 day 1 and cycle 7 day 1. The CDR3 consists of 11 residues. Germline-derived CDR1 and CDR2 are SGHAT and FQNNGV. The germline V and J ends were trimmed by 5 bases and 4 bases, with 6 bases remaining between them. About this clone itself: The antigen remains unidentified.

Data came from immunoSEQ multiplex PCR; TCRdb stores just in-frame clones and leaves some out. This sample yields tens of thousands of clones, of which 81% are seen a single time; 5% belongs to the top ten. V and J are TRBV11-2 and TRBJ2-7; weak D call: TRBD2 (5 bases). This TCR derives from an adult with an advanced solid tumor such as melanoma, head and neck, liver or kidney cancer. The sequencing here drew on CD4+ or CD8+ T cells sorted from blood, taken in a trial of the OX40 agonist ivuxolimab. CDR3 in DNA: TGTGCCAGCAGCCTAGCTTACGAGCAGTACTTC. The encoded protein is CASSLAYEQYF.